This T cell receptor (beta chain) was sequenced in a study of vaccination and CD4 T cells after COVID-19. Time point: late sampling 161 to 241 days after vaccination in a few convalescent patients. Using its own MiXCR run on the PCR reads, TCRdb lists one record per CDR3 protein. The data show some 33,000 distinct CDR3 sequences, around 35% seen once. The CDR3 extends over 15 amino acids. V dropped 1 base and J dropped 2 bases, with 12 bases sitting between them. From germline, CDR1 is SGHRS and CDR2 YFSETQ. The sample consisted of CD4+ T cells from blood, taken about 7 months after SARS-CoV-2 vaccination. The receptor was derived from a human donor who had recovered from COVID-19. The rearrangement links TRBV5-1 to TRBJ2-5; TRBD1 is a possible D gene (5 bases). The CDR3 loop reads CASSLQAGPQETQYF. In nucleotides, the CDR3 is TGCGCCAGCAGCTTGCAGGCAGGGCCACAAGAGACCCAGTACTTC.